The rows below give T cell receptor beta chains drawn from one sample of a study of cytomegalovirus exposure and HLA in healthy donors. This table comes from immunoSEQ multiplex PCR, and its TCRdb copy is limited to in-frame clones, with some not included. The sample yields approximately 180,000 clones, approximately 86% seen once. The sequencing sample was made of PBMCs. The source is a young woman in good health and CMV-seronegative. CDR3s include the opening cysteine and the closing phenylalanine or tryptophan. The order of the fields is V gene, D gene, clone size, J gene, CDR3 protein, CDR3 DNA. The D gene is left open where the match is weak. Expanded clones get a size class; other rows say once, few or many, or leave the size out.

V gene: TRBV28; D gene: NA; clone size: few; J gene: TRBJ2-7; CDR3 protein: CASIQGSLGSYEQYF; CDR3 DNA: TGTGCCAGCATCCAGGGGTCGCTTGGCTCCTACGAGCAGTACTTC
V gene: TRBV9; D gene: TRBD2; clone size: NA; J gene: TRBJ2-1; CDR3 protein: CASSYGLAGVFNEQFF; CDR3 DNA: TGTGCCAGCAGCTACGGACTAGCGGGAGTATTTAATGAGCAGTTCTTC
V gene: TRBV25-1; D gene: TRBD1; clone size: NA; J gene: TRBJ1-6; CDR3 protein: CASSGAGGVNSPLHF; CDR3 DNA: TGTGCCAGCAGTGGGGCAGGGGGCGTGAATTCACCCCTCCACTTT
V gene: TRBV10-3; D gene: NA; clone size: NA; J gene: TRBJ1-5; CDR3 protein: CAISSQANQPQHF; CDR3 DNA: TGTGCCATCAGTTCCCAGGCTAATCAGCCCCAGCATTTT
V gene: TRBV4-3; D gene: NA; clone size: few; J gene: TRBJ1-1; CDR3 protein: CASSLGTGGEAFF; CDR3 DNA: TGCGCCAGCAGCCTCGGAACGGGGGGAGAAGCTTTCTTT
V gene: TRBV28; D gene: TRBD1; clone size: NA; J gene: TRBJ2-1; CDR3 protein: CASSLWESGQSLHNEQFF; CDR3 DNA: TGTGCCAGCAGTTTATGGGAATCGGGACAGTCCCTCCACAATGAGCAGTTCTTC
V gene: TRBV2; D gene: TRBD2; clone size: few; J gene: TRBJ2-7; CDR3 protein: CASSDSSGGLAGDLYF; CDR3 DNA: TGTGCCAGCAGTGATTCCTCGGGGGGACTAGCGGGAGATCTGTACTTC
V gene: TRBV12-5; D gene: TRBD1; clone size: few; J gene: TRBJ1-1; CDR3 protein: CASGPRQGVNTEAFF; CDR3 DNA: TGTGCTAGCGGGCCCCGACAGGGGGTGAACACTGAAGCTTTCTTT
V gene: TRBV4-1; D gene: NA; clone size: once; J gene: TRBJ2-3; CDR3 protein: CASSQAPQDTQYF; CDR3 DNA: TGCGCCAGCAGCCAAGCCCCACAAGATACGCAGTATTTT
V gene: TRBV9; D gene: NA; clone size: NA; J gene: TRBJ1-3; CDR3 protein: CASSVAQGFSGNTIYF; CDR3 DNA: TGTGCCAGCAGCGTAGCTCAGGGATTCTCTGGAAACACCATATATTTT
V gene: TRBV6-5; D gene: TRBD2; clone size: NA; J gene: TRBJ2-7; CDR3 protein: CASSRPSGGLYEQYF; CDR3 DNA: TGTGCCAGCAGTCGACCTAGCGGGGGTTTATACGAGCAGTACTTC
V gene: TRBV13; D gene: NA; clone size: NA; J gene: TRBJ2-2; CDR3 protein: CASSGSRGLTGELFF; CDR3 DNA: TGTGCCAGCAGCGGTAGCAGGGGCCTCACCGGGGAGCTGTTTTTT
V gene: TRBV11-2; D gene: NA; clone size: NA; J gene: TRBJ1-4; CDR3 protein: CASRRPGVNEKLFF; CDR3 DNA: TGTGCCAGCCGCCGGCCGGGGGTCAATGAAAAACTGTTTTTT